A single sample is the source of the 2 T cell receptor beta chains below, sequenced in a study of cytomegalovirus exposure and HLA in healthy donors (dated by TCRdb to between 2016 and 2019). Libraries were constructed by the immunoSEQ multiplex PCR assay. A mixture of 60 forward primers for TCR Vbeta segments and 13 reverse primers for TCR Jbeta segments was used in the multiplex PCR. The table was pulled from immuneACCESS by TCRdb, which kept in-frame rearrangements only. Such tables lose some clones; where checked, under half of the loss comes from unresolved V genes, and the rest has no known cause. The table for this sample shows roughly 51,000 clones. 2.1% of the sample rests with the top ten. The sample taken for sequencing was PBMCs. The receptors derive from a woman between 40 and 55 years old in good health and CMV-seronegative.

V and J are TRBV5-5 and TRBJ2-7, with D perhaps TRBD1 (5 bases). Trimming took 0 bases from V and 4 from J, leaving 11 bases between them. The germline V gene has CDR1 SGHKS and CDR2 YYEKEE (reference sequence). The CDR3 extends over 14 amino acids. The chain's CDR3 is CASSLVYQGYEQYF. DNA of the CDR3: TGTGCCAGCAGCTTGGTTTATCAGGGATACGAGCAGTACTTC. The full variable domain, completed using reference TRBV5-5 and TRBJ2-7, is DAGVTQSPTHLIKTRGQQVTLRCSPISGHKSVSWYQQVLGQGPQFIFQYYEKEERGRGNFPDRFSARQFPNYSSELNVNALLLGDSALYLCASSLVYQGYEQYFGPGTRLTVT.

The V gene is TRBV5-1, the J gene TRBJ2-7, with 12 bases lining up with TRBD1. The junction had 6 bases not matched to a gene; V was cut back by 5 bases and J by 6 bases. This CDR3 contains 14 residues. Germline lookup yields CDR1 SGHRS and CDR2 YFSETQ. The CDR3 DNA follows: TGCGCCAGCAGGGCCGGGACAGGGGGCTGCGAGCAGTACTTC. Protein sequence: CASRAGTGGCEQYF.